This T cell receptor (beta chain) was captured by sequencing in a study of tumor and adjacent non-tumor tissue in lung cancer. This clonotype showed up just a few times. TCRbeta libraries were built with three rounds of nested PCR, modified from ARM-PCR. TCRdb reprocessed the multiplex PCR reads with MiXCR, giving one entry per CDR3 protein. The sample holds under 80,000 distinct CDR3 sequences, 65% to 80% seen once. The template was RNA from unsorted bulk tissue. More than 3 cm separated this lung sample from the edge of the tumor. Donors were chemotherapy-naive, newly diagnosed lung cancer surgical patients in China, August–late 2014. The CDR3 totals 15 residues. Germline CDR1 reads SGDLS; CDR2 reads YYNGEE. V gave up 7 bases and J gave up 0 bases; unmatched junction bases: 8.

The sequenced material came from distant non-tumor lung tissue. This TCR came from a man aged 55 to 70 with non-small cell lung cancer. This chain links TRBV9 with TRBJ2-3; 7 bases agree with TRBD1. The CDR3 coding sequence is TGTGCCAGCGGCACACAGGGGATAAGCACAGATACGCAGTATTTT. Translated, it gives CASGTQGISTDTQYF. Variable domain in full (rest from reference TRBV9 and TRBJ2-3): DSGVTQTPKHLITATGQRVTLRCSPRSGDLSVYWYQQSLDQGLQFLIQYYNGEERAKGNILERFSAQQFPDLHSELNLSSLELGDSALYFCASGTQGISTDTQYFGPGTRLTVL.